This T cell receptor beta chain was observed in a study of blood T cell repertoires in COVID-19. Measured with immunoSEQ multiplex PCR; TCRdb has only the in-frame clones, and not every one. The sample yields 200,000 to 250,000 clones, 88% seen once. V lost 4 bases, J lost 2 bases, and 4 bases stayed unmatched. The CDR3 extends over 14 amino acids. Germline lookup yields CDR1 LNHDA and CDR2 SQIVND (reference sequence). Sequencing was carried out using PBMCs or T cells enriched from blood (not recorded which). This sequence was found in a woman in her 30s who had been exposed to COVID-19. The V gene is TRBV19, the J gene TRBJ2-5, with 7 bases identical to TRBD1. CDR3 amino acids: CASSTWTGQETQYF. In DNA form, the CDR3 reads TGTGCCAGTAGTACGTGGACAGGACAAGAGACCCAGTACTTC.